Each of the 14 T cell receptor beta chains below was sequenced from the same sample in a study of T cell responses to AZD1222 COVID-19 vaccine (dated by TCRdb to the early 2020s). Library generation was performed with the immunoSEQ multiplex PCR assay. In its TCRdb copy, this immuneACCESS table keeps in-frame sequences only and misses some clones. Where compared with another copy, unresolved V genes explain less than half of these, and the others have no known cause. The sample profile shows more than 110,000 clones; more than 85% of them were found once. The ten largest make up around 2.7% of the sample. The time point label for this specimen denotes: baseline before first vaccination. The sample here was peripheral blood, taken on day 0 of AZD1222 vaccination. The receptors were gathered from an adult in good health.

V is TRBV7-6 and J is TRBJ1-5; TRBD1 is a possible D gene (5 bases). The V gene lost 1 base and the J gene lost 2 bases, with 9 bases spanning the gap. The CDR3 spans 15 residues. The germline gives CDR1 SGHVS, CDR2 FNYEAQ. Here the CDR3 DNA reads TGTGCCAGCAGCTTAGAGAGGGGTTGCAATCAGCCCCAGCATTTT. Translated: CASSLERGCNQPQHF.

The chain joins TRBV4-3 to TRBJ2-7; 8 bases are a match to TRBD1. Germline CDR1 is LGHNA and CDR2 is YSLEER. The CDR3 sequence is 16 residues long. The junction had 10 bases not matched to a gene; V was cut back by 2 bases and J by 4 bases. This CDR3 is CASSQTYRGAGYEQYF. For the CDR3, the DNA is TGCGCCAGCAGCCAAACCTACAGGGGGGCGGGGTACGAGCAGTACTTC.

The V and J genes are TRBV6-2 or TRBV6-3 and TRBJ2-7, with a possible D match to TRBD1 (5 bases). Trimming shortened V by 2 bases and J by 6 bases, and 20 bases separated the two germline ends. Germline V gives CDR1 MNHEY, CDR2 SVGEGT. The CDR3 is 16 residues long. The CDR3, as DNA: TGTGCCAGCAGTTACGCCGTGGGGCAGCGTTCTCCCGAGCAGTACTTC. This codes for CASSYAVGQRSPEQYF.

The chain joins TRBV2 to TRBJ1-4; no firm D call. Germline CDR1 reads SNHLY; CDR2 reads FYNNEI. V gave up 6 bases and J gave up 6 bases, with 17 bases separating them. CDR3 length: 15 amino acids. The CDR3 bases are TGTGCCAGCAGGGAAATAGGGCCCCCCTATGAAAAACTGTTTTTT. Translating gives CASREIGPPYEKLFF.

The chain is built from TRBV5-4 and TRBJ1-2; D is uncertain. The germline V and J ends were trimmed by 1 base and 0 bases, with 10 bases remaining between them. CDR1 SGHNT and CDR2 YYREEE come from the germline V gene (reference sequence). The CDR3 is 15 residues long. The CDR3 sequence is CASSLQGPANYGYTF. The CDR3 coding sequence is TGTGCCAGCAGCTTGCAAGGCCCAGCTAACTATGGCTACACCTTC.

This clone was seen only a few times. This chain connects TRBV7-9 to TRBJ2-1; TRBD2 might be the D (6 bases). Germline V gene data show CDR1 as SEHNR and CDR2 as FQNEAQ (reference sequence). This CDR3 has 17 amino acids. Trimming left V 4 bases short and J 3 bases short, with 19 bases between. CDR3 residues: CASSSTSPGGYYNEQFF. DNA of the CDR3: TGTGCCAGCAGCTCTACAAGTCCCGGGGGTTACTACAATGAGCAGTTCTTC.

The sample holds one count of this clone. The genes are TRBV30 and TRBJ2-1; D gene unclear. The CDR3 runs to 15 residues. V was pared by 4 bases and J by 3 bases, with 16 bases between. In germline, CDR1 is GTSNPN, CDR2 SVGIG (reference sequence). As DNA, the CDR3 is TGTGCCTGGACCCTAGGAACTCCAGGCTACAATGAGCAGTTCTTC. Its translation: CAWTLGTPGYNEQFF.

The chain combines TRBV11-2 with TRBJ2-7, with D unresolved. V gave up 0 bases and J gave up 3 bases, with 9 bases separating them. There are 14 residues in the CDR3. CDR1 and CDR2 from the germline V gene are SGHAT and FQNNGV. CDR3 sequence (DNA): TGTGCCAGCAGCTTAGATGGTGTTAACTACGAGCAGTACTTC. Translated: CASSLDGVNYEQYF.

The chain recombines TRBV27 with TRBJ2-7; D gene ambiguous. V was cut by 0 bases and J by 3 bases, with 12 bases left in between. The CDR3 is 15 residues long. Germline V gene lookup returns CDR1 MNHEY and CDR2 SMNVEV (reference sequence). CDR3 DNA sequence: TGTGCCAGCAGTTTATCATGGGGTTTCAACTACGAGCAGTACTTC. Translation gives CASSLSWGFNYEQYF.

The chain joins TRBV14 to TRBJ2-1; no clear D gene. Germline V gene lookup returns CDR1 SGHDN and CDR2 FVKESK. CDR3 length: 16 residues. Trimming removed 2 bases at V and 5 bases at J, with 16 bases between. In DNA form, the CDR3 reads TGTGCCAGCAGCCAATTGGGCCGAGCATCCGACAATGAGCAGTTCTTC. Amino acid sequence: CASSQLGRASDNEQFF.

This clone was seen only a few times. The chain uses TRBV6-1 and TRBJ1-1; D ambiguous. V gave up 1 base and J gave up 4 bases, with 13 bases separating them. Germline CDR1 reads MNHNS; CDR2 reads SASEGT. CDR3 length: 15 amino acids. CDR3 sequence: CASSEGTLAVTEAFF. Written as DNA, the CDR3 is TGTGCCAGCAGTGAAGGAACTTTGGCCGTCACTGAAGCTTTCTTT.

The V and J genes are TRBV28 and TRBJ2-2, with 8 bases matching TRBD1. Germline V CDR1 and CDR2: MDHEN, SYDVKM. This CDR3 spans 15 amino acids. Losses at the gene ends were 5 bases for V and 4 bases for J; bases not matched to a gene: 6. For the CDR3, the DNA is TGTGCCAGCAGTATGACAGGGGACTTCACCGGGGAGCTGTTTTTT. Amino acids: CASSMTGDFTGELFF.

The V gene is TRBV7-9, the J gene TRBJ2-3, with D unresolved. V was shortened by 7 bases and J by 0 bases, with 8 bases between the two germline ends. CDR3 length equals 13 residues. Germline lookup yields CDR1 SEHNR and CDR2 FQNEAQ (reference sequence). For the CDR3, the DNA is TGTGCCAGCACCCAATGGAGCACAGATACGCAGTATTTT. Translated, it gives CASTQWSTDTQYF. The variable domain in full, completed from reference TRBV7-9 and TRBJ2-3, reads DTGVSQNPRHKITKRGQNVTFRCDPISEHNRLYWYRQTLGQGPEFLTYFQNEAQLEKSRLLSDRFSAERPKGSFSTLEIQRTEQGDSAMYLCASTQWSTDTQYFGPGTRLTVL.

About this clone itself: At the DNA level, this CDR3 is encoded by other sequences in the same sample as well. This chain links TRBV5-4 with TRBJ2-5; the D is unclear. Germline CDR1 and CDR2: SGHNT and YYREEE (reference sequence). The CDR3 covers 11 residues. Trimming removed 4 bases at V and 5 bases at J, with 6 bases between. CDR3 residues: CASSQGETQYF. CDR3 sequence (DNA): TGTGCCAGCAGCCAAGGGGAGACCCAGTACTTC. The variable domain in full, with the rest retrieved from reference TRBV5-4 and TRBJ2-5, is ETGVTQSPTHLIKTRGQQVTLRCSSQSGHNTVSWYQQALGQGPQFIFQYYREEENGRGNFPPRFSGLQFPNYSSELNVNALELDDSALYLCASSQGETQYFGPGTRLLVL.